This is a list of T cell receptor beta chains from one sample in a study of regulatory dendritic cells for organ transplantation. Libraries were prepared by immunoSEQ multiplex PCR; TCRdb keeps only in-frame clonotypes and omits some of them. The sample lists 25,000 or so clones, roughly 85% occurring once. The specimen sequenced was naive CD4+ T cells from blood. The receptor set was obtained from a human donor in good health. Each CDR3 is given with its conserved first and last residue. D genes are given only for firm matches. Expanded clones get a size class; other rows say once, few or many, or leave the size out.

d_call j_call v_call clone_size cdr3_aa cdr3_nt
TRBD1 TRBJ1-5 TRBV5-6 NA CASSFGQGNQPQHF TGTGCCAGCAGCTTCGGACAGGGGAATCAGCCCCAGCATTTT
NA TRBJ1-5 TRBV27 NA CASSRTASNQPQHF TGTGCCAGCAGCCGGACAGCTTCTAATCAGCCCCAGCATTTT
TRBD2 TRBJ2-5 TRBV2 NA CASRRSTSGGAETQYF TGTGCCAGCAGGCGGTCGACTAGCGGGGGGGCCGAGACCCAGTACTTC
NA TRBJ1-5 TRBV7-9 few CASSSWGGGQPQHF TGTGCCAGCAGCTCCTGGGGGGGTGGGCAGCCCCAGCATTTT
NA TRBJ2-4 TRBV28 NA CASSPPAKNIQYF TGTGCCAGCAGCCCTCCCGCCAAAAACATTCAGTACTTC
NA TRBJ1-2 TRBV6-5 few CASSYRMTGYGYTF TGTGCCAGCAGTTACAGAATGACAGGTTATGGCTACACCTTC
TRBD1 TRBJ2-3 TRBV7-9 once CASGRQGSDTQYF TGTGCCAGCGGCAGACAGGGGTCAGATACGCAGTATTTT
NA TRBJ1-2 TRBV7-9 NA CASSTGGLGGYTF TGTGCCAGCAGCACCGGGGGGCTAGGAGGCTACACCTTC
NA TRBJ1-1 TRBV2 NA CARIDNQSPEAFF TGTGCCAGAATCGACAATCAATCCCCTGAAGCTTTCTTT
NA TRBJ2-7 TRBV11-3 once CASSLLPSGPYEQYF TGTGCCAGCAGCCTCCTTCCGTCAGGGCCCTACGAGCAGTACTTC
TRBD1 TRBJ2-1 TRBV10-3 NA CAIGTAGPLSEQFF TGTGCCATCGGGACAGCCGGCCCTCTGAGTGAGCAGTTCTTC
NA TRBJ1-1 TRBV7-3 NA CASSPARENTEAFF TGTGCCAGCAGCCCCGCACGGGAAAACACTGAAGCTTTCTTT